This T cell receptor beta chain was obtained from a study of human T cells and chemical hapten exposure. Overall study context: The sensitizing agent was 2% DPC, placed on about 2 cm by about 2 cm of upper inner arm skin. Patch tests of 0.01% DPC on the upper back were read at 6 days.

Only a few counts were recorded for this clonotype. Time point in this sample: patch test 1, 2 weeks after DPC sensitization. Treatment defined: therapeutic diphenylcyclopropenone sensitization with weekly scalp DPC. CDR3 length: 16 amino acids. Germline V gene data show CDR1 as SGHDN and CDR2 as FVKESK. Trimming pared 0 bases from V and 2 bases from J, leaving 11 bases between. Individual cDNA molecules in this library carried unique molecular identifiers. From the RACE reads, TCRdb called clonotypes with MiXCR, one entry per CDR3 protein. The sample contains roughly 200,000 distinct CDR3 sequences, around 22% of which appear only once.

The sequence derives from a woman aged 50 to 60 with alopecia areata. Some clones in this sample may be carry-over from other donors' samples. This specimen consisted of whole blood, obtained in connection with sensitization to the hapten diphenylcyclopropenone (DPC). The V call is TRBV14, the J call TRBJ2-1; D possibly corresponds to TRBD1 (5 bases). CDR3 protein: CASSQDPPRAYNEQFF. CDR3 bases: TGTGCCAGCAGCCAAGATCCCCCCAGGGCCTACAATGAGCAGTTCTTC.